This TCR beta chain was identified during a study of T-cell memory formation after mild COVID-19. This clonotype was observed many times. MiXCR, run by TCRdb on the 5' RACE reads, gives a single entry per CDR3 protein. The sample holds approximately 150,000 distinct CDR3 sequences, more than 14% seen once. V shed 5 bases, J shed 5 bases, and the junction held 19 bases outside the gene matches. This CDR3 has 20 amino acids. Germline-derived CDR1 and CDR2 are SGHTA and FQGNSA. V and J are TRBV7-2 and TRBJ2-3; 13 positions match TRBD2. The receptor was isolated from an adult woman who had mild COVID-19 (a few samples of this study predate the infection). Cell type and time point are not known. The specimen was PBMCs or a T cell subset sorted from them (not recorded which). The CDR3 nucleotides read TGTGCCAGCAGCCTCCCCCCCACTAGCGGGAGGGCCGGGGTTGAAGATACGCAGTATTTT. It yields the protein CASSLPPTSGRAGVEDTQYF.